Described below is a single TCR beta chain sequence and its context. Its antigen is unidentified. The sample is drawn from a study of cytomegalovirus exposure and HLA in healthy donors. The study's findings and limits: Some TCR beta chains (around 180 of them) were listed as cytomegalovirus-associated. V- and J-gene trimming of TCR beta was linked (in a later analysis) to a missense DCLRE1C variant. Most TCR sequences were rare, but some public TCRs occurred in many donors.

Germline values: CDR1 DFQATT, CDR2 SNEGSKA (reference sequence). CDR3 size: 11 residues. Trimming took 3 bases from V and 8 from J, leaving 8 bases between them. Primers included in the PCR were 60 Vbeta and 13 Jbeta primers. Assay used: immunoSEQ multiplex PCR; TCRdb lists only in-frame clones, some missing. With some 120,000 clones in the sample, the ten largest clones hold more than 1%. The sequenced sample consisted of PBMCs. This sequence originates from a man aged 18 to 30 in good health and CMV-seronegative. This rearrangement joins TRBV20-1 to TRBJ2-1, with a possible D match to TRBD1 (5 bases). The CDR3 sequence: CSASDRYEQFF. CDR3 in DNA: TGCAGTGCTAGCGACAGATATGAGCAGTTCTTC.